Below, 17 T cell receptor beta chains from the same sample are listed, as sequenced in a study of T cell repertoires in cytomegalovirus infection (dated by TCRdb to between 2018 and 2020). Instrument used: Illumina HiSeq 1500. The public reads were run again by TCRdb, first through fastp at Q25 and then through MiXCR, and only productive beta chains were kept. Rows are combined by CDR3 protein, so each entry shows the most common genes and DNA. The sample yields 700,000 to 950,000 distinct CDR3 sequences; 30% to 35% were counted once. The ten largest account for 9.5% to 15% of the sample. Which antigens these TCRs recognize remains unknown. Explained via the paper, the treatment or condition label denotes: in vitro stimulation with specific CMV peptide epitopes to enrich CMV-specific T cells. Source: cultured CD8+ T cells from PBMCs, taken from culture after CMV antigen stimulation. These receptors all come from a human donor in good health (CMV status not recorded). Some clones in this sample may be carry-over from other donors' samples.

The rearrangement joins TRBV28 to TRBJ2-1, with TRBD2 identical over 7 bases. V gave up 3 bases and J gave up 7 bases; unmatched junction bases: 12. The V gene's germline CDR1 is MDHEN and CDR2 SYDVKM. The CDR3 consists of 16 residues. CDR3 bases: TGTGCCAGCAGTTTGAGGCCCGGGCGGGGGTGGAATGAGCAGTTCTTC. Amino acids: CASSLRPGRGWNEQFF. The entire variable domain, with the rest obtained from reference TRBV28 and TRBJ2-1, is as follows: DVKVTQSSRYLVKRTGEKVFLECVQDMDHENMFWYRQDPGLGLRLIYFSYDVKMKEKGDIPEGYSVSREKKERFSLILESASTNQTSMYLCASSLRPGRGWNEQFFGPGTRLTVL.

CDR3 sequence: CASSLAGYGRSEAFF. The CDR3 nucleotides are TGTGCCAGCAGCTTAGCAGGATATGGTCGGAGTGAAGCTTTCTTT. This chain links TRBV7-9 with TRBJ1-1, with unresolved D. This CDR3 contains 15 residues. V gave up 0 bases and J gave up 7 bases, with 15 bases separating them. The germline gives CDR1 SEHNR, CDR2 FQNEAQ (reference sequence).

This clonotype was picked up a small number of times. The CDR3 DNA is TGCGCCAGCAGCCCTTTAGCGGGGGGGAAATCCTACAATGAGCAGTTCTTC. Its protein product is CASSPLAGGKSYNEQFF. J is TRBJ2-1 and V is TRBV5-1, with TRBD2 matching over 11 bases. The CDR3 is 17 amino acids. Germline lookup yields CDR1 SGHRS and CDR2 YFSETQ. V shed 4 bases, J shed 1 base, and the junction held 7 bases outside the gene matches.

The gene calls are TRBV10-2 and TRBJ1-6; the D is unclear. The CDR3 has 15 residues. Germline assignment: CDR1 WSHSY and CDR2 SAAADI. Trimming took 2 bases from V and 6 from J, leaving 11 bases between them. CDR3 residues: CASSEAGAVNSPLHF. The CDR3 nucleotides read TGCGCCAGCAGTGAGGCAGGAGCCGTTAATTCACCCCTCCACTTT.

This clonotype was counted between two and nine times. V and J are TRBV12-3 or TRBV12-4 and TRBJ2-3; 7 bases map to TRBD1. This CDR3 comprises 14 residues. Unmatched junction bases numbered 3, after V lost 6 bases and J lost 0 bases. This chain's CDR3 is CASRGTASTDTQYF. CDR3 nucleotide sequence: TGTGCCAGCAGGGGGACAGCTAGCACAGATACGCAGTATTTT.

The chain couples TRBV7-6 to TRBJ2-3, with D maybe TRBD2 (5 bases). Germline lookup yields CDR1 SGHVS and CDR2 FNYEAQ. The ends were cut back, 1 base at V and 0 bases at J, with 17 bases in the middle. The CDR3 has 18 residues. CDR3 DNA sequence: TGTGCCAGCAGCTTAGATCGGCGGCGGAGCGGAAGCACAGATACGCAGTATTTT. Its translation: CASSLDRRRSGSTDTQYF.

This chain joins TRBV12-5 and TRBJ2-1, with unresolved D. This CDR3 is built from 14 residues. With 0 bases removed from V and 7 bases from J, the gap between germline ends came to 10 bases. Germline V gene data show CDR1 as LGHNT and CDR2 as FRNRAP. This chain's CDR3 is CASGLVNGLNEQFF. The CDR3 nucleotides are TGTGCTAGTGGTTTGGTAAACGGGTTGAATGAGCAGTTCTTC.

This clonotype was observed at least ten times. The V call is TRBV20-1, the J call TRBJ2-7, with a weak D call TRBD1 (6 bases). V shed 0 bases and J shed 4 bases, with 19 bases lying between them. The CDR3 is made up of 16 amino acids. Germline-derived CDR1 and CDR2 are DFQATT and SNEGSKA (reference sequence). The CDR3 DNA follows: TGCAGTGCTAGAGATCCCGGCCAGGGGATGTGGTACGAGCAGTACGTC. Amino acids: CSARDPGQGMWYEQYV.

The chain recombines TRBV6-5 with TRBJ1-2; a possible D gene is TRBD1 (6 bases). The CDR3 has 14 amino acids. Per the germline V gene, CDR1 is MNHEY and CDR2 is SVGAGI. Trimming shortened V by 5 bases and J by 4 bases, and 14 bases separated the two germline ends. This chain's CDR3 is CASSNRVGGYGYTF. CDR3 coding DNA: TGTGCCAGCAGTAACAGGGTGGGTGGCTATGGCTACACCTTC.

This clonotype occurred once. CDR3 DNA sequence: TGTGCCAGCAGCACAGGGATGGGCACTGAAGCTTTCTTT. Protein product: CASSTGMGTEAFF. This sequence joins TRBV9 and TRBJ1-1; tentatively, D is TRBD1 (6 bases). The CDR3 consists of 13 residues. Deletions cut 4 bases from V and 4 bases from J, with 11 bases between. Germline CDR1 SGDLS, CDR2 YYNGEE. Supplemented by reference TRBV9 and TRBJ1-1, the full variable domain reads DSGVTQTPKHLITATGQRVTLRCSPRSGDLSVYWYQQSLDQGLQFLIQYYNGEERAKGNILERFSAQQFPDLHSELNLSSLELGDSALYFCASSTGMGTEAFFGQGTRLTVV.

The gene calls are TRBV6-1 and TRBJ1-5; tentatively, D is TRBD1 (5 bases). The germline gives CDR1 MNHNS, CDR2 SASEGT. The V gene lost 3 bases and the J gene lost 2 bases, with 11 bases spanning the gap. The CDR3 loop spans 15 amino acids. The CDR3 DNA follows: TGTGCCAGCAGTGATTGGGGGATGGGCAATCAGCCCCAGCATTTT. Residues: CASSDWGMGNQPQHF.

This chain uses TRBV19 with TRBJ1-5; no reliable D call. Per germline, CDR1 LNHDA and CDR2 SQIVND (reference sequence). The germline V and J ends were trimmed by 7 bases and 3 bases, with 13 bases remaining between them. The CDR3 has 14 amino acids. For the CDR3, the DNA is TGTGCCAGTATTGACGCGCAGGACAATCAGCCCCAGCATTTT. Its translation is CASIDAQDNQPQHF.

V is TRBV11-1 and J is TRBJ2-3; 8 positions match TRBD2. The germline V gene has CDR1 SGHAT and CDR2 FQDESV (reference sequence). V gave up 5 bases and J gave up 3 bases; unmatched junction bases: 13. This CDR3 is built from 17 residues. This chain's CDR3 is CASSPLGRGGRTDTQYF. The CDR3 DNA sequence: TGTGCCAGCAGCCCCCTGGGACGGGGGGGCCGAACAGATACGCAGTATTTT.

Concerning this clonotype itself: Given a much more abundant clone one base away, this may be a read error. The chain links TRBV7-9 to TRBJ1-5, with 10 bases matching TRBD1. This CDR3 is built from 15 residues. The germline CDR1 and CDR2 sequences are SEHNR and FQNEAQ (reference sequence). CDR3 nucleotide sequence: TGTGCCAACAGCCCCGGGACAGGGGAAAAACAGCCCCAGCATTTT. It yields the protein CANSPGTGEKQPQHF.

This rearrangement joins TRBV29-1 to TRBJ1-1; no definite D call. The CDR3 contains 12 residues. V lost 6 bases and J lost 1, with 9 bases in between. Germline loops: CDR1 SQVTM, CDR2 ANQGSEA. CDR3 DNA: TGCAGCGTCCGAGGCCCGAACACTGAAGCTTTCTTT. Protein product: CSVRGPNTEAFF. The full variable domain, with the rest looked up from reference TRBV29-1 and TRBJ1-1, is SAVISQKPSRDICQRGTSLTIQCQVDSQVTMMFWYRQQPGQSLTLIATANQGSEATYESGFVIDKFPISRPNLTFSTLTVSNMSPEDSSIYLCSVRGPNTEAFFGQGTRLTVV.

This clonotype has only a few counts. The chain couples TRBV2 to TRBJ2-3, with a possible D match to TRBD1 (6 bases). Germline values: CDR1 SNHLY, CDR2 FYNNEI. There are 16 residues in the CDR3. V was cut by 0 bases and J by 4 bases, with 14 bases left in between. CDR3: CASSEATGPRPDTQYF. In nucleotides, the CDR3 is TGTGCCAGCAGTGAAGCGACAGGCCCCCGTCCAGATACGCAGTATTTT.

The CDR3 reads CASSYGQGNQPQHF. CDR3 bases: TGTGCCAGCAGCTACGGACAGGGTAATCAGCCCCAGCATTTT. V and J are TRBV7-9 and TRBJ1-5; 8 nucleotides align to TRBD1. V trimming: 4 bases; J trimming: 4 bases; junction bases outside the gene matches: 3. This CDR3 contains 14 residues. CDR1 is SEHNR and CDR2 is FQNEAQ in the germline V gene (reference sequence).